These 4 T cell receptor beta chains were sequenced from one sample in a study of Ad26.COV2.S vaccination and SARS-CoV-2 variants. Treatment here: roughly 20 received Ad26.COV2.S at low or high dose, single or two shots; a few received placebo; per-sample allocation not given. Each sample was drawn 63 days after the first injection (of vaccine or placebo). The assay was immunoSEQ multiplex PCR, and TCRdb's table has in-frame clones only and misses some. Altogether about 400,000 clones are present, around 91% being singletons, with the ten largest covering under 2%. The sample consisted of peripheral blood, taken in a trial of Ad26.COV2.S vaccine versus placebo. The receptors were sampled from a person between 18 and 59 years old who received the Ad26.COV2.S COVID-19 vaccine or a placebo.

This chain connects TRBV4-2 to TRBJ2-2; D is perhaps TRBD1 or TRBD2 (5 bases each). CDR1 is LGHNA and CDR2 is YNFKEQ in the germline V gene. Trimming removed 2 bases at V and 1 base at J, with 20 bases between. The CDR3 contains 19 residues. This CDR3 reads CASSQQPGPQKKNTGELFF. The CDR3 DNA follows: TGTGCCAGCAGCCAACAACCGGGACCCCAAAAGAAGAACACCGGGGAGCTGTTTTTT.

There are a few counts of this clone. The rearrangement uses TRBV5-4 and TRBJ1-1, with D possibly being TRBD1 (5 bases). There are 15 residues in the CDR3. Germline CDR1 is SGHNT and CDR2 is YYREEE (reference sequence). V lost 4 bases and J 0 bases, leaving 13 bases between the germline ends. The CDR3 nucleotides are TGTGCCAGCAGCCCCCGGGGCAGCTTGAACACTGAAGCTTTCTTT. It specifies CASSPRGSLNTEAFF.

The rearrangement links TRBV28 to TRBJ1-6, with D perhaps TRBD1 (6 bases). V was cut by 3 bases and J by 3 bases, with 12 bases left in between. The CDR3 runs to 16 residues. Germline V CDR1 and CDR2: MDHEN, SYDVKM. DNA of the CDR3: TGTGCCAGCAGTTTTGGACAGCATCACTATAATTCACCCCTCCACTTT. Translating gives CASSFGQHHYNSPLHF.

CDR3 protein: CAIRDRGQETQYF. The DNA of the CDR3 is TGTGCCATCCGGGACAGGGGGCAAGAGACCCAGTACTTC. V and J are TRBV5-4 and TRBJ2-5, with 11 bases that match TRBD1. V shed 9 bases and J 2 bases; nucleotides not matched to a gene: 3. Germline values: CDR1 SGHNT, CDR2 YYREEE (reference sequence). The CDR3 has 13 amino acids.